This T cell receptor beta chain was identified in a study of CD8 T cells in ankylosing spondylitis. General study points: Past studies reported some motif variants in reactive arthritis synovial fluid and blood. Disease-linked clones, CD8+, were relatively rare in peripheral blood. One TCR beta motif, made up of roughly 8 highly homologous variants, appeared characteristic of ankylosing spondylitis blood.

As for this clonotype: What it binds is not known. Compared with germline, one end of the junction differs, possibly owing to a read error.

CDR3 length: 13 residues. Germline V lookup: CDR1 LNHNV, CDR2 YYDKDF (reference sequence). Making use of molecular barcodes, quantitative 5'-RACE generated TCR beta libraries. Using its own MiXCR run on the 5' RACE reads, TCRdb lists one record per CDR3 protein. The table records about 240,000 distinct CDR3 sequences, roughly a quarter of them present only once. The receptor was isolated from a male donor with ankylosing spondylitis or in good health (not recorded which). The chain links TRBV15 to TRBJ2-7; maybe TRBD2 (6 bases). The sequenced material came from blood, either unsorted or a sorted T cell fraction (not recorded which). The CDR3 is CATSRVLGGAANF. The CDR3 DNA follows: TGTGCCACCAGCAGAGTCTTAGGCGGGGCCGCGAACTTC.